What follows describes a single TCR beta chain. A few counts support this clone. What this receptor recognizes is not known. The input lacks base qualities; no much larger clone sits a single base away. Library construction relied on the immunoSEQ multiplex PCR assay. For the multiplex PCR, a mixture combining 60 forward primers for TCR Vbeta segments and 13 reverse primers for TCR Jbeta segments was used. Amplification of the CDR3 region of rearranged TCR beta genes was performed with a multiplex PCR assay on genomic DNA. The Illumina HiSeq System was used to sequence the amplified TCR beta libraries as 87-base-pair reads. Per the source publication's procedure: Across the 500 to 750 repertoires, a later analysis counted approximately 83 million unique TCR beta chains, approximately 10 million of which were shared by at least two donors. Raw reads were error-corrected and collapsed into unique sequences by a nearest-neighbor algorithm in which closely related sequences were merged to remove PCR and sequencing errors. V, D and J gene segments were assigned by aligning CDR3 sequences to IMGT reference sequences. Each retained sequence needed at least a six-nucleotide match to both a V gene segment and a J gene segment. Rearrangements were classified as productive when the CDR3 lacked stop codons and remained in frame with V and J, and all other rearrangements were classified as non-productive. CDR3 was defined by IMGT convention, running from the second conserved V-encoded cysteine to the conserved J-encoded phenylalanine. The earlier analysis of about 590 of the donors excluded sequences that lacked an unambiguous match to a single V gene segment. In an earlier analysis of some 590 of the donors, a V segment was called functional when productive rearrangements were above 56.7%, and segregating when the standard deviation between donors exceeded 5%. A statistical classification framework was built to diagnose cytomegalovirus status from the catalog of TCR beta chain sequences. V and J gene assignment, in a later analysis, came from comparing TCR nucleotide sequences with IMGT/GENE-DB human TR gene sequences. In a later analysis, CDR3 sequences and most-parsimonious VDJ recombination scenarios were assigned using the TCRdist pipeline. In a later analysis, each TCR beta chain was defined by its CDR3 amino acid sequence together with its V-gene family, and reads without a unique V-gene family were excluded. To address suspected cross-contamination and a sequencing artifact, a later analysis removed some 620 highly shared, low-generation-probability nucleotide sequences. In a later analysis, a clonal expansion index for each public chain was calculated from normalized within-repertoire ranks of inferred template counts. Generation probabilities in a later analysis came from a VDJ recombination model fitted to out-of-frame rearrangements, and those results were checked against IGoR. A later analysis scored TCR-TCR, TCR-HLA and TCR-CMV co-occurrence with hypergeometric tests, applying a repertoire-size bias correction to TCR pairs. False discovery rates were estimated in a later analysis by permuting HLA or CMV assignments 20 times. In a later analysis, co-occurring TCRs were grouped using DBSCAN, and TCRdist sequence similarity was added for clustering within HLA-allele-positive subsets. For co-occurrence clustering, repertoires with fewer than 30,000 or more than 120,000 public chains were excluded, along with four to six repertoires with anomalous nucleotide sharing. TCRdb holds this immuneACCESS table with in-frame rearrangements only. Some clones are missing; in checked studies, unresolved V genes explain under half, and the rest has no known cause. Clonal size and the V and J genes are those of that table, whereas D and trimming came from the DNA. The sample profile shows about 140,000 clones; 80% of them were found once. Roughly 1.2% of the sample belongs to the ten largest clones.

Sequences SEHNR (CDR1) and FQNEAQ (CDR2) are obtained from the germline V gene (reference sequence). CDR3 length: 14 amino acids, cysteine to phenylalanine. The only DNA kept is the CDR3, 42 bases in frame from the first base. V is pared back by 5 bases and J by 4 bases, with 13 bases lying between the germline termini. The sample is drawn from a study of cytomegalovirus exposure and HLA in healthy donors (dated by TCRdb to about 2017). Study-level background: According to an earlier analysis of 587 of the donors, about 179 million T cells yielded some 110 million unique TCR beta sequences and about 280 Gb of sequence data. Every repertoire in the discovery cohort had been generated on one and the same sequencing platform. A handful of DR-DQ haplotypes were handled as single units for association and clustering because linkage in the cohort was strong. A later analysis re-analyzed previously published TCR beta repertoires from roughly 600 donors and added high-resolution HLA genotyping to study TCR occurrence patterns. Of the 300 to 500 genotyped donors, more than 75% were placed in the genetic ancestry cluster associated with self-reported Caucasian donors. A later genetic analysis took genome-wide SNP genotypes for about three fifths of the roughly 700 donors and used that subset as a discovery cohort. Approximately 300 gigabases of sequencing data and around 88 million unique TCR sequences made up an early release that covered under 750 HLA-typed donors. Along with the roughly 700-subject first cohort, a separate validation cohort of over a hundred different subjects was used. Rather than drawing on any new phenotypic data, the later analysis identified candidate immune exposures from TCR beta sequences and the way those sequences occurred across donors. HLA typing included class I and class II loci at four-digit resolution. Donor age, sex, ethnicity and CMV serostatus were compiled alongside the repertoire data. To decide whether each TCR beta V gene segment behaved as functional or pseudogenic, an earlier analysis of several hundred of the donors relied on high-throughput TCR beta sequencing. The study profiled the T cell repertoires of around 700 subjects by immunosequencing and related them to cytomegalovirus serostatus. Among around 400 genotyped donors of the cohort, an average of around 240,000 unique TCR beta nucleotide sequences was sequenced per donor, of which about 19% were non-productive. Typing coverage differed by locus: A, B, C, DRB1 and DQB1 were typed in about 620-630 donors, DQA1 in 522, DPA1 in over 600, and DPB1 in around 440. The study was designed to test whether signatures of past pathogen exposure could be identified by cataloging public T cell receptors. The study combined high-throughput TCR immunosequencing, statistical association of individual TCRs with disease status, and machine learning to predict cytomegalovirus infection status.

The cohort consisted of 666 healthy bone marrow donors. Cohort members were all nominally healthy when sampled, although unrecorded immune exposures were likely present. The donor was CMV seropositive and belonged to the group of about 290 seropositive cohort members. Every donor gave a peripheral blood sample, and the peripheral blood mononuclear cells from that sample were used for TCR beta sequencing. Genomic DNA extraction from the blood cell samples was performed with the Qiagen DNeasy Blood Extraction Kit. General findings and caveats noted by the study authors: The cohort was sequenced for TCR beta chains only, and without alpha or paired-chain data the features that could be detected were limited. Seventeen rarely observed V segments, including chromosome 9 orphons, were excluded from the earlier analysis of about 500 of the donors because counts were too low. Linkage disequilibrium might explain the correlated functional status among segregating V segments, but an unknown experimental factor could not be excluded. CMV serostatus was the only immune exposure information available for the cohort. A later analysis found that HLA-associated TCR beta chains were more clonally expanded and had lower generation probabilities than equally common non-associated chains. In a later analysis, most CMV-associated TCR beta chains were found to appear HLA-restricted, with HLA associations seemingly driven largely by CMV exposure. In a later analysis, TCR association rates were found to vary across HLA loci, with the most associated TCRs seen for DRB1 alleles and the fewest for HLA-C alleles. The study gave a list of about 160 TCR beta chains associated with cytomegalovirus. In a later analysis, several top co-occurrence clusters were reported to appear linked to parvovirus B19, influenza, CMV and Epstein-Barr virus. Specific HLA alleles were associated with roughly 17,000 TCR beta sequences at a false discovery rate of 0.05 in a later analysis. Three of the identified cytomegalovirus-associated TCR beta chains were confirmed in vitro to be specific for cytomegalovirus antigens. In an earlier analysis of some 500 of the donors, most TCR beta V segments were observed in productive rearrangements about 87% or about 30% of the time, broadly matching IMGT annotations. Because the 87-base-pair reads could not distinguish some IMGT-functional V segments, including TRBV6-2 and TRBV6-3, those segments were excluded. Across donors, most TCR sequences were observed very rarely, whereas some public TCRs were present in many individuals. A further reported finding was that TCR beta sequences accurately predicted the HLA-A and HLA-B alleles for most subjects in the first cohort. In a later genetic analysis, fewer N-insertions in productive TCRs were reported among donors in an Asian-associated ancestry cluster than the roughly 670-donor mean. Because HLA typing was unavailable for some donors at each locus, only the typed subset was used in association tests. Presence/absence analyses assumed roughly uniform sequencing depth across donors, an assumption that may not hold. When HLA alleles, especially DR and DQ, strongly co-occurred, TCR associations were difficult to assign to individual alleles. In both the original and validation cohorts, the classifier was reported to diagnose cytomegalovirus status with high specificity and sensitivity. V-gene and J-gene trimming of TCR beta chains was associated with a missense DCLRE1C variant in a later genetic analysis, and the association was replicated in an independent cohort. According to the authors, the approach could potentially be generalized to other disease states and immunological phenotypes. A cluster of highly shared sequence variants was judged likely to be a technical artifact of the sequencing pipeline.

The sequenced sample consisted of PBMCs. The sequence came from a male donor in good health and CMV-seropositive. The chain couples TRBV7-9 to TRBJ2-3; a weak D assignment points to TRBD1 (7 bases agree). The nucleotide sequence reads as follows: TGTGCCAGCAGCGCGCAGGGGGGCGCAGATACGCAGTATTTT. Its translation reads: CASSAQGGADTQYF.